This entry lists 20 T cell receptor beta chains sequenced from one sample in a study of identical twins. TCRdb reanalysed the 5' RACE reads using MiXCR and keeps one entry per CDR3 protein. The sample consists of 300,000 to 350,000 distinct CDR3 sequences, about 12% of them appearing once. These data were also reused for a study on yellow fever vaccine responses in identical twins.

Sequencing used CD8+ T cells sorted from blood. All receptors come from a woman in her late teens or twenties in good health.

This clonotype has a handful of counts. The gene calls are TRBV20-1 and TRBJ2-7; maybe TRBD1 (5 bases). V was clipped by 5 bases and J by 4 bases, with 12 bases between them. The CDR3 is 12 amino acids. The V gene's germline CDR1 is DFQATT and CDR2 SNEGSKA (reference sequence). CDR3 nucleotide sequence: TGCAGTGCTGGGGCAGAGATTTACGAGCAGTACTTC. This translates into CSAGAEIYEQYF.

This clonotype was counted a few times. The rearrangement links TRBV4-1 to TRBJ2-3; D ambiguous. The ends were cut back, 3 bases at V and 4 bases at J, with 8 bases in the middle. This CDR3 spans 13 amino acids. The germline V gene encodes CDR1 MGHRA and CDR2 YSYEKL. In nucleotides, the CDR3 is TGCGCCAGCAGCCATGCCCGGGCAGATACGCAGTATTTT. As protein: CASSHARADTQYF.

The CDR3 protein is CASSLLGPFVYEQYF. The CDR3 nucleotides are TGTGCCAGCAGCTTATTGGGGCCGTTTGTCTACGAGCAGTACTTC. The gene calls are TRBV13 and TRBJ2-7, with D perhaps TRBD1 (5 bases). Per germline, CDR1 PRHDT and CDR2 FYEKMQ (reference sequence). This CDR3 comprises 15 residues. V lost 2 bases to trimming and J lost 3 bases, with 14 bases between them.

This clonotype has a handful of counts. The CDR3 loop reads CSAREGGVDEQYF. The DNA for the CDR3 is TGCAGTGCTAGAGAGGGGGGGGTCGACGAGCAGTACTTC. The chain employs TRBV20-1 and TRBJ2-7, with 7 bases that match TRBD2. Germline-derived CDR1 and CDR2 are DFQATT and SNEGSKA (reference sequence). Losses at the gene ends were 0 bases for V and 5 bases for J; bases not matched to a gene: 4. The CDR3 has 13 residues.

This clonotype was observed at least ten times. This chain joins TRBV10-3 and TRBJ2-5; D is ambiguous. With 3 bases removed from V and 2 bases from J, the gap between germline ends came to 7 bases. The CDR3 is 13 amino acids. The V gene's germline CDR1 is ENHRY and CDR2 SYGVKD. CDR3 protein: CAISDIAQETQYF. CDR3 coding DNA: TGTGCCATCAGTGATATAGCACAAGAGACCCAGTACTTC.

The CDR3 nucleotides read TGCAGTGCCCCCGATATAGGTGATATAAATGGCGATACGCAGTATTTT. Translating gives CSAPDIGDINGDTQYF. V is TRBV20-1 and J is TRBJ2-3; D remains ambiguous. The CDR3 loop spans 16 amino acids. Germline V lookup: CDR1 DFQATT, CDR2 SNEGSKA (reference sequence). The ends were cut back, 6 bases at V and 6 bases at J, with 25 bases in the middle.

The V gene is TRBV19, the J gene TRBJ2-1; D gene uncertain. Germline V lookup: CDR1 LNHDA, CDR2 SQIVND (reference sequence). V lost 2 bases and J 0 bases, leaving 11 bases between the germline ends. The CDR3 has 16 residues. The CDR3 loop reads CASSIFQWSSYNEQFF. CDR3 sequence (DNA): TGTGCCAGTAGTATATTTCAGTGGAGCTCCTACAATGAGCAGTTCTTC.

Ten or more counts support this clonotype. The chain has TRBV5-1 and TRBJ1-1; D unclear. CDR1 and CDR2 from the germline V gene are SGHRS and YFSETQ. The CDR3 is made up of 13 amino acids. V lost 5 bases and J 0 bases, leaving 8 bases between the germline ends. The CDR3 nucleotides read TGCGCCAGCAGACAACAGCTGAACACTGAAGCTTTCTTT. It specifies CASRQQLNTEAFF.

This clonotype appeared a few times. The rearrangement links TRBV9 to TRBJ2-5; the match to TRBD2 covers 7 bases. Germline V CDR1 and CDR2: SGDLS, YYNGEE. This CDR3 is built from 15 residues. The V gene end was trimmed by 3 bases and the J gene end by 2 bases; junction bases not matched to a gene: 7. CDR3 in DNA: TGTGCCAGCAGCGCCGGGCGCGGGAGTCAAGAGACCCAGTACTTC. Protein sequence: CASSAGRGSQETQYF.

The rearrangement links TRBV11-2 to TRBJ2-4, with no clear D. V lost 5 bases and J lost 0, with 20 bases in between. This CDR3 contains 18 residues. Germline V gene sequence: CDR1 SGHAT, CDR2 FQNNGV. CDR3 bases: TGTGCCAGCAGCCCCTCGCCCTTTAGGGCCCTAGCCAAAAACATTCAGTACTTC. Amino acid sequence: CASSPSPFRALAKNIQYF.

This clonotype turned up a few times. This sequence joins TRBV29-1 and TRBJ2-7; the D gene is possibly TRBD1 (6 bases). Germline values: CDR1 SQVTM, CDR2 ANQGSEA. V lost 7 bases and J 2 bases, leaving 15 bases between the germline ends. The CDR3 totals 13 residues. CDR3 DNA sequence: TGCAGCGCCCGCACAGGGAACCCCTACGAGCAGTACGTC. It translates to CSARTGNPYEQYV.

This clonotype was counted only a few times. The rearrangement links TRBV2 to TRBJ2-1; no clear D gene. V dropped 1 base and J dropped 0 bases, with 7 bases sitting between them. This CDR3 spans 15 amino acids. Germline CDR1 and CDR2: SNHLY and FYNNEI. CDR3 in amino acids: CASSEGVSSYNEQFF. DNA of the CDR3: TGTGCCAGCAGTGAAGGGGTGAGCTCCTACAATGAGCAGTTCTTC.

The chain has TRBV6-5 and TRBJ2-3; 11 bases match TRBD2. The junction had 3 bases not matched to a gene; V was cut back by 0 bases and J by 1 base. CDR1 and CDR2 (germline): MNHEY, SVGAGI. This CDR3 is built from 17 residues. The CDR3 sequence: CASSYSRGLAGTDTQYF. CDR3 DNA sequence: TGTGCCAGCAGTTACTCCCGGGGACTAGCGGGCACAGATACGCAGTATTTT.

This clonotype was counted ten times or more. CDR3: CASSLEDSLSYEQYV. In nucleotides, the CDR3 is TGTGCCAGCAGCTTGGAGGACAGCCTTTCCTACGAGCAGTACGTC. The chain recombines TRBV5-5 with TRBJ2-7; possible D gene TRBD1, 6 bases. The V end lost 0 bases, the J end lost 1 base, and 11 bases lay between the germline ends. This CDR3 has 15 amino acids. In germline, CDR1 is SGHKS, CDR2 YYEKEE (reference sequence).

The gene calls are TRBV7-6 and TRBJ2-1, with D tentatively TRBD2 (7 bases). Germline V gene sequence: CDR1 SGHVS, CDR2 FNYEAQ. The ends were cut back, 5 bases at V and 12 bases at J, with 20 bases in the middle. The CDR3 is made up of 14 amino acids. The CDR3 loop is CASSPPYGEGGQFF. The DNA of the CDR3 is TGTGCCAGCAGCCCTCCTTATGGGGAGGGGGGGCAGTTCTTC. Filled out from reference TRBV7-6 and TRBJ2-1, the complete variable domain reads GAGVSQSPRYKVTKRGQDVALRCDPISGHVSLYWYRQALGQGPEFLTYFNYEAQQDKSGLPNDRFSAERPEGSISTLTIQRTEQRDSAMYRCASSPPYGEGGQFFGPGTRLTVL.

This chain joins TRBV4-1 and TRBJ1-1, with 7 bases lining up with TRBD1. J was trimmed by 1 base and V by 1 base; bases with no gene match: 3. This CDR3 comprises 15 residues. The V gene's germline CDR1 is MGHRA and CDR2 YSYEKL. CDR3 region: CASSQVGGRNTEAFF. In DNA, the CDR3 is TGCGCCAGCAGCCAAGTAGGGGGCAGGAACACTGAAGCTTTCTTT.

V and J are TRBV27 and TRBJ2-3; a possible D gene is TRBD1 (6 bases). Per germline, CDR1 MNHEY and CDR2 SMNVEV (reference sequence). This CDR3 has 14 amino acids. V dropped 3 bases and J dropped 4 bases, with 11 bases sitting between them. The DNA of the CDR3 is TGTGCCAGCAGTTTTGGACAGTTAGCAGATACGCAGTATTTT. It specifies CASSFGQLADTQYF.

This clonotype came up a few times. The rearrangement links TRBV6-2 or TRBV6-3 to TRBJ2-1, with 13 bases that match TRBD2. This CDR3 has 13 residues. Trimming at V came to 6 bases and at J to 12 bases, leaving 5 bases not matched to a gene. The germline V gene encodes CDR1 MNHEY and CDR2 SVGEGT. CDR3 nucleotide sequence: TGTGCCAGCAGCTGGACTAGCGGGAGACCGCAGTTCTTC. Residues: CASSWTSGRPQFF.

V usage is TRBV12-3 or TRBV12-4 and J usage is TRBJ1-1; perhaps TRBD1 as D (5 bases). V was pared by 5 bases and J by 0 bases, with 13 bases between. The CDR3 is 15 residues long. The CDR3 sequence: CASSTTGALNTEAFF. The CDR3 nucleotides read TGTGCCAGCAGTACGACCGGGGCCTTGAACACTGAAGCTTTCTTT.

The chain couples TRBV5-6 to TRBJ2-1; D unresolved. This CDR3 contains 13 residues. Trimming took 4 bases from V and 3 from J, leaving 8 bases between them. Germline V gene data show CDR1 as SGHDT and CDR2 as YYEEEE. CDR3 DNA sequence: TGTGCCAGCAGCAACTCGGACTACAATGAGCAGTTCTTC. Translation gives CASSNSDYNEQFF.